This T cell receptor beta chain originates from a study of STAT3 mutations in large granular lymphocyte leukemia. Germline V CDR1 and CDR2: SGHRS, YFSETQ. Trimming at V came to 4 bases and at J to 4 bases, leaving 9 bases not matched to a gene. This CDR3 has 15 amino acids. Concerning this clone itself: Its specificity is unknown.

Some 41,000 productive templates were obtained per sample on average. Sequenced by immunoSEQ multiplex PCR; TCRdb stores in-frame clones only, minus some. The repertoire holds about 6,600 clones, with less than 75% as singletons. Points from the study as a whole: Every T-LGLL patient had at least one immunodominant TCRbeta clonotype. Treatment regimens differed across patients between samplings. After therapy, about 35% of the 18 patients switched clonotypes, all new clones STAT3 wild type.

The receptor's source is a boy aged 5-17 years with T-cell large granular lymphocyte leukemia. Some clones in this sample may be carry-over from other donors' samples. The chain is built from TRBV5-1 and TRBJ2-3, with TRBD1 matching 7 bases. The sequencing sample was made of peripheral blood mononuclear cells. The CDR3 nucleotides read TGCGCCAGCAGCCGTAGACAGGGTACCCCAGATACGCAGTATTTT. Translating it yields CASSRRQGTPDTQYF.